This T cell receptor beta chain was observed in a study of identifying expanded T cells in peripheral blood. Whole-study findings and limits: Variance in clone template counts between roughly two-week samples significantly increased with total template count across all healthy donors. Technical replicates showed around 1.2 changed clones; approximately 2 weeks approximately 16; four weeks 19.

Healthy donors had no documented immune events, such as infections, while sampled. V shed 2 bases and J shed 7 bases, with 17 bases lying between them. Germline lookup yields CDR1 MNHNS and CDR2 SASEGT. The CDR3 contains 15 residues. This clone was counted between two and nine times. The antigen is undetermined. Clones were sequenced by immunoSEQ multiplex PCR, and TCRdb holds only the in-frame ones, with some missing. The sample has some 81,000 clones; roughly 81% are singletons. The sequence was obtained from a person aged 18 to 70 in good health. The chain joins TRBV6-1 to TRBJ1-2, with TRBD1 as a possible D gene (6 bases). Source material: blood. The CDR3 DNA sequence: TGTGCCAGCAGTGAAATGGTACAGGGATTCGGTGGCTACACCTTC. Translating it yields CASSEMVQGFGGYTF.